This TCR beta chain stems from a study of cytomegalovirus exposure and HLA in healthy donors. Whole-study findings and limits: In an earlier analysis, about 87% or about 30%: the productive usage of most TCR beta V segments. The listing of approximately 160 TCR beta chains classed them as cytomegalovirus-associated. The number of N-insertions in an Asian-associated ancestry cluster was reportedly below the approximately 680-donor mean in a later analysis.

CDR1 SGHRS and CDR2 YFSETQ come from the germline V gene. V was cut by 0 bases and J by 10 bases, with 13 bases left in between. The CDR3 extends over 13 amino acids. Amplification used 60 Vbeta primers and 13 Jbeta primers. Produced via immunoSEQ multiplex PCR; TCRdb's table is partial and in-frame only. The data hold 99,000 or so clones, with 79% observed a single time. Worth noting for this clone: Its specificity is not known.

The sample was PBMCs. This chain links TRBV5-1 with TRBJ1-2; TRBD1 might be the D (5 bases). The sequence derives from a male donor in good health and CMV-seropositive. CDR3 nucleotide sequence: TGCGCCAGCAGCTTGGAGTCAGGGCGATACTACACCTTC. Translating gives CASSLESGRYYTF.